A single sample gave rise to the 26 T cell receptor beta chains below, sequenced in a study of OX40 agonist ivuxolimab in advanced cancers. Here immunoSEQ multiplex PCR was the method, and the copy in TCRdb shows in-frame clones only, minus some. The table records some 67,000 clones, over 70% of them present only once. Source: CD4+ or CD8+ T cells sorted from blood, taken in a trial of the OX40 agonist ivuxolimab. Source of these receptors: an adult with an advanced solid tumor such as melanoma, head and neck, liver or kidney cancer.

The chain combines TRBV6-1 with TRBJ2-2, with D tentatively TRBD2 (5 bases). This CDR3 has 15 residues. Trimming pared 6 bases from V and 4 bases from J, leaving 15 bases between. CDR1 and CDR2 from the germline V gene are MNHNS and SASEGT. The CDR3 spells CASRGVRLLTGELFF. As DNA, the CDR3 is TGTGCCAGCAGGGGAGTCAGGCTCCTCACCGGGGAGCTGTTTTTT.

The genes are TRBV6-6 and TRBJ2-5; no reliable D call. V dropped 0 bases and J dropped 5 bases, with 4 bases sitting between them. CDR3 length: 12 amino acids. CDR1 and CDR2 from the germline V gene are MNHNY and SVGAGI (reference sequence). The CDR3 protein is CASSYSPETQYF. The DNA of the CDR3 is TGTGCCAGCAGTTACTCACCCGAGACCCAGTACTTC.

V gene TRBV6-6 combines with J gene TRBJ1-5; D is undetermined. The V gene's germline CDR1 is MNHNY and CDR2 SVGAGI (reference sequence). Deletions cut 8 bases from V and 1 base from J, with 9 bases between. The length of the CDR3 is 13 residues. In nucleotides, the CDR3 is TGTGCCAGCCGGTCTAAAAGCAATCAGCCCCAGCATTTT. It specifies CASRSKSNQPQHF.

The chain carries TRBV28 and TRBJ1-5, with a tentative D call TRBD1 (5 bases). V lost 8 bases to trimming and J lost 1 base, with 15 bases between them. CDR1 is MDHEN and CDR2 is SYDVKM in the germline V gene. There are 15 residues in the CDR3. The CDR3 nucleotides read TGTGCCAGCGGGTTAGGAGGGGCAAGCAATCAGCCCCAGCATTTT. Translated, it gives CASGLGGASNQPQHF.

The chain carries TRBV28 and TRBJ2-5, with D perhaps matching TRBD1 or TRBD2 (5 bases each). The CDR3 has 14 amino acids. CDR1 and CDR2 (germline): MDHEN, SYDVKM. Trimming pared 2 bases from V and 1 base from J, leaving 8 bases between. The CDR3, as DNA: TGTGCCAGCAGTTTAATTGGGACCCAAGAGACCCAGTACTTC. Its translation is CASSLIGTQETQYF.

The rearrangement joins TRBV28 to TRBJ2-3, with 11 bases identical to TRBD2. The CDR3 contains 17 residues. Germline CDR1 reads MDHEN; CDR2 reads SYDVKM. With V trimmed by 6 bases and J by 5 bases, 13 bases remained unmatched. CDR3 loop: CASSLSGTSGRRDTQYF. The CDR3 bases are TGTGCCAGCAGCCTGTCGGGAACTAGCGGGAGAAGAGATACGCAGTATTTT.

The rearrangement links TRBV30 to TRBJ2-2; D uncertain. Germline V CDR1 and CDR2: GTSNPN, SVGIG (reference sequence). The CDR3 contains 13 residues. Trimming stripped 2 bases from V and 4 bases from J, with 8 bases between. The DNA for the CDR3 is TGTGCCTGGAGTTGGGCGAGCACCGGGGAGCTGTTTTTT. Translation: CAWSWASTGELFF.

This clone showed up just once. Here the CDR3 DNA reads TGTGCCAGCAGCCGGGACAGGGGGCTTCTGAGCAATCAGCCCCAGCATTTT. Its translation: CASSRDRGLLSNQPQHF. The V gene is TRBV12-1, the J gene TRBJ1-5; the table's D gene call, TRBD1, was not cross checked with the DNA. TRBV12-1 is classified as a pseudogene. The CDR3 spans 17 residues.

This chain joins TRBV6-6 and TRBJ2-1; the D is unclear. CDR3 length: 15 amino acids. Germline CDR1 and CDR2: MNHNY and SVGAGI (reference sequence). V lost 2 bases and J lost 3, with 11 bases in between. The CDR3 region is CASSYGQPVYNEQFF. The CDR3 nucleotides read TGTGCCAGCAGTTACGGGCAGCCCGTCTACAATGAGCAGTTCTTC.

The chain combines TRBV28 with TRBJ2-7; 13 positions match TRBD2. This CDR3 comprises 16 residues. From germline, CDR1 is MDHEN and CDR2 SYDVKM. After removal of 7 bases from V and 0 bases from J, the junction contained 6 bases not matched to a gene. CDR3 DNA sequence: TGTGCCAGCATGGGACTAGCGGGACCGAGCTCCTACGAGCAGTACGTC. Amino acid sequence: CASMGLAGPSSYEQYV.

CDR3 sequence (DNA): TGTGCCAGCAGTTTTTTGGGGACTGTTTACGAGCAGTACGTC. It codes for CASSFLGTVYEQYV. The V gene is TRBV28, the J gene TRBJ2-7; possibly TRBD2 for D (6 bases). The CDR3 runs 14 residues. V dropped 3 bases and J dropped 4 bases, with 13 bases sitting between them. CDR1 MDHEN and CDR2 SYDVKM come from the germline V gene.

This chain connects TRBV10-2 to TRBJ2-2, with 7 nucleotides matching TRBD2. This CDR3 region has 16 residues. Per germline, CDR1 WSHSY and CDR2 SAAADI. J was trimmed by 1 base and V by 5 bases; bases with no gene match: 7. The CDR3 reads CASSPGRNENTGELFF. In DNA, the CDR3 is TGCGCCAGCAGTCCCGGGAGGAATGAGAACACCGGGGAGCTGTTTTTT.

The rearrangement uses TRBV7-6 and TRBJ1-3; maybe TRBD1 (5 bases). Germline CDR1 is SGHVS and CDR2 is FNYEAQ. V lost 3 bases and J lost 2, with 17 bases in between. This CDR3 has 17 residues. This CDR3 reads CASSLSAEGPTGNTIYF. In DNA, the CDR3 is TGTGCCAGCAGCTTGTCGGCCGAGGGACCCACTGGAAACACCATATATTTT.

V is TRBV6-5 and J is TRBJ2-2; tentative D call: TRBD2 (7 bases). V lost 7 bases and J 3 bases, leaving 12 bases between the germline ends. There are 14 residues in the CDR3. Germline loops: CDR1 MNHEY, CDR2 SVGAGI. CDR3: CASKREGDTGELFF. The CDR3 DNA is TGTGCCAGCAAGAGGGAGGGGGACACCGGGGAGCTGTTTTTT.

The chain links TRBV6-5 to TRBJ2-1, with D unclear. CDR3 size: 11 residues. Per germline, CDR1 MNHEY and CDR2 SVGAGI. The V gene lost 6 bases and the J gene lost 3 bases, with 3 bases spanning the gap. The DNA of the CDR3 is TGTGCCAGCAGCCGCTACAATGAGCAGTTCTTC. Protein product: CASSRYNEQFF.

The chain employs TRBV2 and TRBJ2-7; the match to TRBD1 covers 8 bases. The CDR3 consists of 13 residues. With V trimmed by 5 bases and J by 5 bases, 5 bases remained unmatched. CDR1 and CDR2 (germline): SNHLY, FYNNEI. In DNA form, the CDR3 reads TGTGCCAGCAGTTCCGGGACAGGCGACGAGCAGTACGTC. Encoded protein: CASSSGTGDEQYV.

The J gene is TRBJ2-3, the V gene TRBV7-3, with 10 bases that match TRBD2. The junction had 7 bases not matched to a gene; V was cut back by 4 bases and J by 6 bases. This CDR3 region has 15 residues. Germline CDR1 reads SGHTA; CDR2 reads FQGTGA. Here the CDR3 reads CASSSLAGSSDTQYF. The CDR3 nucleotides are TGTGCCAGCAGCTCACTAGCGGGATCGTCGGATACGCAGTATTTT.

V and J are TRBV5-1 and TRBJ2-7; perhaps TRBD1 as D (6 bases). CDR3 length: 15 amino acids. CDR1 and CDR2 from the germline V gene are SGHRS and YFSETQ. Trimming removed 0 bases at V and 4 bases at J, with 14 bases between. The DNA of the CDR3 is TGCGCCAGCAGCTTGGGACCAGGGACAAATTACGAGCAGTACTTC. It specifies CASSLGPGTNYEQYF.

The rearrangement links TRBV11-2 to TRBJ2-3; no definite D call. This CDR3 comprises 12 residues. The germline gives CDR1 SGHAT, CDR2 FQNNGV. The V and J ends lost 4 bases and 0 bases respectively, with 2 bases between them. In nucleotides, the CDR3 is TGTGCCAGCAGCTCTAGCACAGATACGCAGTATTTT. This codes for CASSSSTDTQYF.

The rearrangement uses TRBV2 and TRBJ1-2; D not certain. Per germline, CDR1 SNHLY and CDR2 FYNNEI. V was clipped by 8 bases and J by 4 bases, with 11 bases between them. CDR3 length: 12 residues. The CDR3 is CASGALVYGYTF. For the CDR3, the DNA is TGTGCCAGCGGAGCCCTTGTCTATGGCTACACCTTC.

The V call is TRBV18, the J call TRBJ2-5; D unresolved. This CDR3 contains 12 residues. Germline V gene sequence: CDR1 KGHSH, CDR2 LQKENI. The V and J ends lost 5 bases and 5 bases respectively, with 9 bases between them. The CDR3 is CASSEVRETQYF. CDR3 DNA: TGTGCCAGCTCAGAGGTACGCGAGACCCAGTACTTC.

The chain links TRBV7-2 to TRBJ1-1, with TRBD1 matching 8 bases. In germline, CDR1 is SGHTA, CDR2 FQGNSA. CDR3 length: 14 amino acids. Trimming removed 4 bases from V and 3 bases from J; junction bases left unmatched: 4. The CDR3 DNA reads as TGTGCCAGCAGCTCACAGGGGGGTTACACTGAAGCTTTCTTT. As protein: CASSSQGGYTEAFF. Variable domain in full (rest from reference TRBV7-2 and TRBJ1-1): GAGVSQSPSNKVTEKGKDVELRCDPISGHTALYWYRQSLGQGLEFLIYFQGNSAPDKSGLPSDRFSAERTGGSVSTLTIQRTQQEDSAVYLCASSSQGGYTEAFFGQGTRLTVV.

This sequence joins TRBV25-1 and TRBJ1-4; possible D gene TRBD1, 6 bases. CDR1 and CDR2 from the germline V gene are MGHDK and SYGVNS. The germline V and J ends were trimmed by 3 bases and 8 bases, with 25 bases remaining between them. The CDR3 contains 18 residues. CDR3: CASSELGGRATRIEKLFF. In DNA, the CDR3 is TGTGCCAGCAGTGAGTTGGGGGGCCGGGCCACCCGAATCGAAAAACTGTTTTTT.

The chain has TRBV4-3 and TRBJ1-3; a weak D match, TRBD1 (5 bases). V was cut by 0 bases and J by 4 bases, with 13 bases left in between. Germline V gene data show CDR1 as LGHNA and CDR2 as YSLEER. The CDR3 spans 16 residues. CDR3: CASSQDAGLAGNTIYF. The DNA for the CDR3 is TGCGCCAGCAGCCAAGATGCGGGGCTTGCGGGAAACACCATATATTTT.

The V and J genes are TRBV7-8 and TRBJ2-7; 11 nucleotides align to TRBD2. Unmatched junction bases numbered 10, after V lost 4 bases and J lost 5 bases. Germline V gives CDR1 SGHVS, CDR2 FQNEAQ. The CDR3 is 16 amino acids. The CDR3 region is CASSSYWTSGPNEQYF. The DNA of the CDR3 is TGTGCCAGCAGCTCGTATTGGACTAGCGGGCCTAACGAGCAGTACTTC.

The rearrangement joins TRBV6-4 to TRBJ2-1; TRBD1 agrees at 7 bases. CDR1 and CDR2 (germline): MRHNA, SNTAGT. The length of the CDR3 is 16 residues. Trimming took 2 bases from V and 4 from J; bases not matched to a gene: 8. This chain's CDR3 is CASSDQGGRGYNEQFF. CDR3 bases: TGTGCCAGCAGTGACCAAGGGGGCAGGGGGTACAATGAGCAGTTCTTC.